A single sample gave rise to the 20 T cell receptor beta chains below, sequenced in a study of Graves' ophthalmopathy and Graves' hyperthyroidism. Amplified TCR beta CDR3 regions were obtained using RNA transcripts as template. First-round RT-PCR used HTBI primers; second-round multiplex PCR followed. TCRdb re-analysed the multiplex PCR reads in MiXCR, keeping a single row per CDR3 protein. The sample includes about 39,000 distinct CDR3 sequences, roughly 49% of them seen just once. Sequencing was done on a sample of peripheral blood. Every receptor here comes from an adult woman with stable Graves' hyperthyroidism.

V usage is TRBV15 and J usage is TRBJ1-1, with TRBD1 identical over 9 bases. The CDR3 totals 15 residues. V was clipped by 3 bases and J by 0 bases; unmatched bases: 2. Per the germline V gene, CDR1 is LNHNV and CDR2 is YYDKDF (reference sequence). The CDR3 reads CATSSWDRVNTEAFF. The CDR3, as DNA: TGTGCCACCAGCAGCTGGGACAGGGTGAACACTGAAGCTTTCTTT.

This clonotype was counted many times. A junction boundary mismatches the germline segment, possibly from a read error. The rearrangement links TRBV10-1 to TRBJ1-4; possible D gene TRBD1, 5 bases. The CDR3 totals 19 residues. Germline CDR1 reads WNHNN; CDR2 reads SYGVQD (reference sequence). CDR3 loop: CASRESARAGCLPNEKLFF. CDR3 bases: TGCGCCAGCAGAGAGTCTGCGAGGGCAGGGTGTTTGCCTAATGAAAAACTGTTTTTT.

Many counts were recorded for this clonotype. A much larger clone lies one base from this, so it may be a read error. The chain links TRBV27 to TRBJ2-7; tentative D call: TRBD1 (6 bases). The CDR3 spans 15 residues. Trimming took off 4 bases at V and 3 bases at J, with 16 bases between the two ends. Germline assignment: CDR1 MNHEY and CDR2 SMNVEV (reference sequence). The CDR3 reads CASSSTGTRCYEQYF. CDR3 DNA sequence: TGTGCCAGCAGTTCAACCGGGACAAGGTGCTACGAGCAGTACTTC.

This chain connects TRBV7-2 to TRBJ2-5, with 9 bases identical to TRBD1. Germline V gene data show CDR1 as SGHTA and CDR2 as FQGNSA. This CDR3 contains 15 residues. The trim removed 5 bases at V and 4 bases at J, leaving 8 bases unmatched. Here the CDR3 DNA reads TGTGCCAGCAGCCCCCGGGACAGGGTGCGAGAGACCCAGTACTTC. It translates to CASSPRDRVRETQYF.

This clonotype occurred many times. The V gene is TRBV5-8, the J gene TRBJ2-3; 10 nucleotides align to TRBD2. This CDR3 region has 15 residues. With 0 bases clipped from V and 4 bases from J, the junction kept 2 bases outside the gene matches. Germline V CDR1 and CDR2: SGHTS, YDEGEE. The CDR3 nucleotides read TGTGCCAGCAGCTTGGCAGGGACTAGCGCAGATACGCAGTATTTT. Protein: CASSLAGTSADTQYF.

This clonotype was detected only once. CDR3 sequence: CSARGRLRASNQPQHF. The DNA for the CDR3 is TGCAGTGCTAGAGGTAGGTTGAGGGCCAGCAATCAGCCCCAGCATTTT. The chain combines TRBV20-1 with TRBJ1-5, with no clear D. This CDR3 is 16 amino acids long. Germline V lookup: CDR1 DFQATT, CDR2 SNEGSKA (reference sequence). Trimming removed 1 base at V and 1 base at J, with 14 bases between.

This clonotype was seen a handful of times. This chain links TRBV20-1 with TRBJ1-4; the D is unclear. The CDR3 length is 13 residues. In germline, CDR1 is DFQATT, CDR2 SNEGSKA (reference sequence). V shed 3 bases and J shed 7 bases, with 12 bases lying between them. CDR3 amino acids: CSARGPRFEKLFF. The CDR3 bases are TGCAGTGCTAGGGGCCCGCGTTTTGAAAAACTGTTTTTT.

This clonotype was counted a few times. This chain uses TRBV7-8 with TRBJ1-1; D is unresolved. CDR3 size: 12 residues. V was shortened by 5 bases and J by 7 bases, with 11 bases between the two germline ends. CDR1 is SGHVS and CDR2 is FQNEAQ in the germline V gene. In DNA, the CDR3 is TGTGCCAGCAGCGCCCTCAATAATGAAGCTTTCTTT. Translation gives CASSALNNEAFF. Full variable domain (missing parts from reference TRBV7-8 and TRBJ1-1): GAGVSQSPRYKVAKRGQDVALRCDPISGHVSLFWYQQALGQGPEFLTYFQNEAQLDKSGLPSDRFFAERPEGSVSTLKIQRTQQEDSAVYLCASSALNNEAFFGQGTRLTVV.

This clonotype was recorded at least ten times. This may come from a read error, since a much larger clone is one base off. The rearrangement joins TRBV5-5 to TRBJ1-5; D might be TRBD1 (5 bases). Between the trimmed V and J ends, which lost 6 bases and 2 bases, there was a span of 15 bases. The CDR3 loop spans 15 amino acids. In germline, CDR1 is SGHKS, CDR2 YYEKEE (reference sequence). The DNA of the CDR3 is TGTGCCAGCACTCCGGGGGAGCAGGGCAATCAGCCCCAGCATTTT. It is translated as CASTPGEQGNQPQHF.

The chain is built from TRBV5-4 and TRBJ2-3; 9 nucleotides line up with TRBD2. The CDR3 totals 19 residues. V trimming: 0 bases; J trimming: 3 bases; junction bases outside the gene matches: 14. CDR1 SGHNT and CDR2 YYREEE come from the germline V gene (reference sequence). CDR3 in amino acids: CASSLGSPGRSGRTDTQYF. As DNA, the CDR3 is TGTGCCAGCAGCTTGGGGTCCCCGGGAAGAAGCGGGAGGACAGATACGCAGTATTTT.

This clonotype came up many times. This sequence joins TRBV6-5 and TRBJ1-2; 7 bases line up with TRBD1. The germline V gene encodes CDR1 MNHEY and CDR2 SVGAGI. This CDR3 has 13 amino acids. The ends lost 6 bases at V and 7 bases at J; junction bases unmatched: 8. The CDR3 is CASRDRAGAGYTF. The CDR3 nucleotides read TGTGCCAGCAGAGACAGGGCGGGGGCTGGCTACACCTTC.

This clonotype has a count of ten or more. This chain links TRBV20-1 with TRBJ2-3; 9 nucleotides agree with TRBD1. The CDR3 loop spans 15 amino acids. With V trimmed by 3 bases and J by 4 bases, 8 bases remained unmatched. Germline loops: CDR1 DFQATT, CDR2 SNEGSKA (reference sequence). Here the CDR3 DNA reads TGCAGTGCTAGTAGCCGGACAGGGGTCTCAGATACGCAGTATTTT. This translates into CSASSRTGVSDTQYF.

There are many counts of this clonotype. The CDR3 spells CAWSVLRHAISGANVLTF. The CDR3 DNA is TGTGCCTGGAGTGTACTAAGACACGCTATCTCTGGGGCCAACGTCCTGACTTTC. This chain links TRBV30 with TRBJ2-6; the D is unclear. Germline CDR1 reads GTSNPN; CDR2 reads SVGIG (reference sequence). Between the trimmed V and J ends, which lost 0 bases and 0 bases, there was a span of 15 bases. The CDR3 is 18 residues long.

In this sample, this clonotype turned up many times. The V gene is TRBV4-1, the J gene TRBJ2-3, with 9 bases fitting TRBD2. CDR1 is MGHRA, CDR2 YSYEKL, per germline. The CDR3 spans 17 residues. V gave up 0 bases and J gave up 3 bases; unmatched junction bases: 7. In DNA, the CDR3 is TGCGCCAGCAGCCAAGAGGGGGGACTAGCTCGAACAGATACGCAGTATTTT. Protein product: CASSQEGGLARTDTQYF.

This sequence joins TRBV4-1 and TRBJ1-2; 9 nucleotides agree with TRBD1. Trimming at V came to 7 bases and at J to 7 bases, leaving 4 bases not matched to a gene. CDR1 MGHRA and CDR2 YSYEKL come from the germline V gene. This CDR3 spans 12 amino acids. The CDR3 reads CASTGTGFGYTF. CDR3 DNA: TGCGCCAGCACCGGGACAGGGTTTGGCTACACCTTC.

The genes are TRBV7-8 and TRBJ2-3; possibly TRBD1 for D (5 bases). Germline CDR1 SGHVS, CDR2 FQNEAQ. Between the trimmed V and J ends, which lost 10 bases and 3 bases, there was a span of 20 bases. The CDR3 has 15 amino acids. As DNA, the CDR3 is TGTGCCAACAGTCCCGCTCAGGGCGCGACAGATACGCAGTATTTT. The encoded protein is CANSPAQGATDTQYF. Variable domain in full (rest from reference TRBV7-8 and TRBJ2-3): GAGVSQSPRYKVAKRGQDVALRCDPISGHVSLFWYQQALGQGPEFLTYFQNEAQLDKSGLPSDRFFAERPEGSVSTLKIQRTQQEDSAVYLCANSPAQGATDTQYFGPGTRLTVL.

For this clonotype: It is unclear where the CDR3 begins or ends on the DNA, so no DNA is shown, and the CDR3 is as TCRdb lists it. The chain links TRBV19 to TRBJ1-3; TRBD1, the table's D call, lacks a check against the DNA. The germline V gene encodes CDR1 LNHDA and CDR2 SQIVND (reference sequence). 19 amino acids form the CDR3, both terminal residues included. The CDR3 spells CASSIGGLEAFFGQGTIYF.

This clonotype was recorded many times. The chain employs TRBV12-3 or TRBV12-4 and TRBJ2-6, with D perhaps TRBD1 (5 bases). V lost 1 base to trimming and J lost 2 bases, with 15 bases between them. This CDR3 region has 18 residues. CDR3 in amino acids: CASSLVGQYVTGANVLTF. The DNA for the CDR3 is TGTGCCAGCAGTTTAGTAGGACAATACGTAACTGGGGCCAACGTCCTGACTTTC.

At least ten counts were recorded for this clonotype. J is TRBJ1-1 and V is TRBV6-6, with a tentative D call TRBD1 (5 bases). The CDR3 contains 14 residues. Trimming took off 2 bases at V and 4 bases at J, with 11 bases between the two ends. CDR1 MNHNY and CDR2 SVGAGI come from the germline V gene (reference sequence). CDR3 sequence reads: CASSYAGGSTEAFF. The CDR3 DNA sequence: TGTGCCAGCAGTTACGCGGGGGGGAGCACTGAAGCTTTCTTT.

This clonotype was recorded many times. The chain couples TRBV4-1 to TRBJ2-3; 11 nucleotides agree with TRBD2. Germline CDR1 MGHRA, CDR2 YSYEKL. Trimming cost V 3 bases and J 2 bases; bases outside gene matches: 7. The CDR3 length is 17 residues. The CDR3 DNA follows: TGCGCCAGCAGCCATCGTGGTAGCGGGAGGGTCACAGATACGCAGTATTTT. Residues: CASSHRGSGRVTDTQYF.